One T cell receptor beta chain is described in this entry. This entry is derived from a study of CD8+CD57+ T cells in acquired aplastic anemia. J was trimmed by 3 bases and V by 3 bases; bases with no gene match: 6. Germline CDR1 is SGHRS and CDR2 is YFSETQ. CDR3 length: 14 residues. It was patients with CD8+CD57+ cell expansion by flow cytometry who were chosen for sequencing. Genomic DNA constituted the template upon which TCR beta VDJ and CDR3 profiling was performed. TCRdb used MiXCR to reprocess the reads, holding one entry per CDR3 protein. The sample consists of 200,000 to 250,000 distinct CDR3 sequences, more than 55% of them appearing once.

The receptor comes from a human donor with aplastic anemia. Sequencing input: sorted CD4+, CD8+, or CD8+CD57+ T cells (not recorded which) from PBMCs. This chain joins TRBV5-1 and TRBJ2-7; 7 nucleotides line up with TRBD1. CDR3 DNA sequence: TGCGCCAGCAGCTCGACAGGGTCGAACTACGAGCAGTACTTC. Translated: CASSSTGSNYEQYF.